What follows is one T cell receptor beta chain and its context. Its antigen is unknown. This record belongs to a study of naive CD8 T cells in extremely preterm neonates. Study-wide results and limits: Compared with older groups, preterm CDR3s were shorter, with fewer N additions and less trimming.

The CDR3 covers 14 residues. The V gene end was trimmed by 0 bases and the J gene end by 5 bases; junction bases not matched to a gene: 0. The V gene's germline CDR1 is SGDLS and CDR2 YYNGEE. Preterm samples came from extremely preterm deliveries at about 21-28 weeks. TCRdb's table, derived via immunoSEQ multiplex PCR, lists solely in-frame clones and lacks some. The sample has around 25,000 clones; around 88% are singletons. The sequencing input was naive CD8+ T cells from cord blood. This clonotype was obtained from a boy who was born preterm. The chain links TRBV9 to TRBJ2-1; TRBD2 matches at 9 bases. Here the CDR3 DNA reads TGTGCCAGCAGCGTAGGGACTAGCGACAATGAGCAGTTCTTC. It codes for CASSVGTSDNEQFF.